The T cell receptor beta chain under discussion was sequenced for a study of blood T cell repertoires in COVID-19. Turning to the study itself: COVID-19 samples from acute and convalescent phases originated in the United States, Italy and Spain. The cDNA or gDNA used as material had been derived from T cells, B-cell-depleted T cells, or PBMCs.

CDR3 length: 16 residues. Germline V gene lookup returns CDR1 KGHSH and CDR2 LQKENI. V was clipped by 3 bases and J by 5 bases; unmatched bases: 7. Original data processing: Reference gene primer amplification in the assay estimated nucleated cell counts. Profiled with immunoSEQ multiplex PCR; TCRdb holds only in-frame clones, not every one. For V, J and clone size, that table is used; D and trimming come from the DNA. The sample lists some 66,000 clones; approximately 86% were seen once. Sequencing was performed on peripheral blood. The receptor comes from a man in his 60s with acute or convalescent COVID-19. This sequence joins TRBV18 and TRBJ2-5; 12 nucleotides match TRBD1. CDR3 amino acids: CASSPLGTGGSETQYF. The CDR3 nucleotides are TGTGCCAGCTCACCTCTAGGGACAGGGGGCTCGGAGACCCAGTACTTC.